One sample yielded the 11 T cell receptor beta chains listed below, sequenced in a study of T cell clonotyping in hematopoietic cell transplantation. Assay: immunoSEQ multiplex PCR; the TCRdb copy retains only in-frame clones and omits some. The sample shows 5,500 to 7,000 clones, 75% to 85% of them seen only once. The specimen was peripheral blood mononuclear cells, collected 180 days after allogeneic stem cell transplant. The source is a male patient in his 70s who had an allogeneic stem cell transplant from an unrelated donor, so T cells may come from the graft donor. Some clones in this sample may be carry-over from other donors' samples.

The V gene is TRBV4-1, the J gene TRBJ1-4; D gene ambiguous. V lost 0 bases to trimming and J lost 0 bases, with 11 bases between them. Germline lookup yields CDR1 MGHRA and CDR2 YSYEKL. The CDR3 loop spans 17 amino acids. The CDR3, as DNA: TGCGCCAGCAGCCAAGAACCCGCTATAGCAACTAATGAAAAACTGTTTTTT. It specifies CASSQEPAIATNEKLFF.

This chain connects TRBV11-2 to TRBJ2-7; 7 bases line up with TRBD2. CDR3 length equals 15 residues. The V and J ends lost 1 base and 4 bases, in that order; junction bases with no gene match: 7. Germline values: CDR1 SGHAT, CDR2 FQNNGV. CDR3 sequence: CASSLGGGVYYEQYF. In nucleotides, the CDR3 is TGTGCCAGCAGCTTAGGGGGAGGGGTGTATTACGAGCAGTACTTC.

The genes are TRBV28 and TRBJ2-7; D is ambiguous. The CDR3 has 14 amino acids. V lost 4 bases, J lost 7 bases, and 17 bases lay in between. From germline, CDR1 is MDHEN and CDR2 SYDVKM. The CDR3 spells CASSSPRRFMEQYF. The CDR3 region has the DNA TGTGCCAGCAGTTCCCCCCGGAGATTCATGGAGCAGTACTTC.

This rearrangement joins TRBV28 to TRBJ2-7, with no clear D. Between the trimmed V and J ends, which lost 5 bases and 0 bases, there was a span of 11 bases. CDR1 and CDR2 (germline): MDHEN, SYDVKM. This CDR3 has 14 amino acids. In nucleotides, the CDR3 is TGTGCCAGCAGTCCACCGGGCAGCTCCTACGAGCAGTACTTC. Amino acid sequence: CASSPPGSSYEQYF.

The V call is TRBV2, the J call TRBJ2-1, with D possibly TRBD2 on 6 matching bases. This CDR3 region has 16 residues. CDR1 SNHLY and CDR2 FYNNEI come from the germline V gene. Between the trimmed V and J ends, which lost 6 bases and 2 bases, there was a span of 17 bases. CDR3 region: CASRAGTSLTYNEQFF. In DNA form, the CDR3 reads TGTGCCAGCAGGGCTGGGACTTCTCTTACCTACAATGAGCAGTTCTTC.

The chain has TRBV14 and TRBJ2-3, with TRBD2 matching over 10 bases. The length of the CDR3 is 16 residues. Germline-derived CDR1 and CDR2 are SGHDN and FVKESK. The junction had 6 bases not matched to a gene; V was cut back by 1 base and J by 5 bases. CDR3 bases: TGTGCCAGCAGCCAAGGGCTAGCGGGAGTTATAGATACGCAGTATTTT. Translated: CASSQGLAGVIDTQYF.

This CDR3 reads CASSKDRGEGELFF. CDR3 nucleotide sequence: TGCGCCAGCAGTAAGGATCGGGGTGAGGGGGAGCTGTTTTTT. This chain joins TRBV10-1 and TRBJ2-2; weak D call: TRBD2 (5 bases). V shed 5 bases and J shed 8 bases, with 15 bases lying between them. Looked up from germline, CDR1 is WNHNN and CDR2 is SYGVQD (reference sequence). This CDR3 spans 14 amino acids.

V and J are TRBV7-9 and TRBJ2-3, with D uncertain. Germline V CDR1 and CDR2: SEHNR, FQNEAQ (reference sequence). Trimming took 1 base from V and 4 from J, leaving 9 bases between them. The CDR3 sequence is 14 residues long. In DNA, the CDR3 is TGTGCCAGCAGCTTAGACCGTACCGCAGATACGCAGTATTTT. Residues: CASSLDRTADTQYF.

The chain employs TRBV30 and TRBJ1-1; 8 positions match TRBD1. CDR1 and CDR2 from the germline V gene are GTSNPN and SVGIG (reference sequence). The ends lost 3 bases at V and 10 bases at J; junction bases unmatched: 4. The CDR3 consists of 11 residues. This CDR3 reads CAWRRTGRAFF. In DNA, the CDR3 is TGTGCCTGGAGGAGGACAGGGAGAGCTTTCTTT.

The gene calls are TRBV5-6 and TRBJ1-1; no firm D call. Per the germline V gene, CDR1 is SGHDT and CDR2 is YYEEEE. The germline V and J ends were trimmed by 0 bases and 6 bases, with 12 bases remaining between them. The CDR3 extends over 14 amino acids. The CDR3 region is CASSLVPVGSEAFF. CDR3 nucleotides: TGTGCCAGCAGCTTGGTGCCCGTAGGATCTGAAGCTTTCTTT.

The J gene is TRBJ2-7, the V gene TRBV7-8; D tentatively reads TRBD1 or TRBD2 (5 bases each). The germline V gene has CDR1 SGHVS and CDR2 FQNEAQ. The CDR3 sequence is 16 residues long. With 5 bases removed from V and 5 bases from J, the gap between germline ends came to 22 bases. CDR3: CASSILLGESIHEQYF. In DNA form, the CDR3 reads TGTGCCAGCAGCATCCTTTTAGGGGAGAGTATCCACGAGCAGTACTTC.